A selection of T cell receptor gamma chains follows, all from one sample in a study of gamma-delta T cells after stem cell transplantation. TCRdb fed the RT-PCR reads to CATT. The repertoire holds about 3,000 gamma-chain clones, with roughly 18% as singletons. The material sequenced was gamma-delta T cells. These TCRs come from a human donor. It is not recorded whose cells these are; they may come from a transplant donor. Both conserved end residues are part of each CDR3. The order of the fields is V gene, J gene, CDR3 DNA, CDR3 protein.

V: TRGV2; J: TRGJ1/TRGJ2; DNA: TGTGCCACCTGGGACGGCCGTAAGAAACTCTTT; CDR3: CATWDGRKKLF